A selection of T cell receptor beta chains follows, all from one sample in a study of blood T cell repertoires in COVID-19. Some clones are missing from TCRdb's copy, which holds only in-frame ones; the method was immunoSEQ multiplex PCR. The sample has roughly 120,000 clones; approximately 89% are singletons. The sample consisted of peripheral blood. The receptors stem from a woman at least 80 years old with COVID-19, enrolled during active disease. Both conserved end residues are part of each CDR3. The D gene is left open where the match is weak. A row's size may be missing; if present it is once, few, many or a size class.

v_call: TRBV6-5; cdr3_length: 14; j_call: TRBJ1-5; clone_size: NA; d_call: NA; cdr3_aa: CASSPGGGGQPQHF; cdr3_nt: TGTGCCAGCAGCCCAGGTGGGGGCGGGCAGCCCCAGCATTTT
v_call: TRBV11-3; cdr3_length: 14; j_call: TRBJ1-1; clone_size: NA; d_call: TRBD1; cdr3_aa: CASSQGQGSTEAFF; cdr3_nt: TGTGCCAGCAGCCAAGGACAGGGGAGCACTGAAGCTTTCTTT
v_call: TRBV28; cdr3_length: 16; j_call: TRBJ2-1; clone_size: NA; d_call: TRBD1; cdr3_aa: CASSLARTGGSREQFF; cdr3_nt: TGTGCCAGCAGTTTAGCCCGGACAGGGGGGAGTCGTGAGCAGTTCTTC
v_call: TRBV9; cdr3_length: 15; j_call: TRBJ1-4; clone_size: NA; d_call: NA; cdr3_aa: CASSASGRTNEKLFF; cdr3_nt: TGTGCCAGCAGCGCCTCAGGGAGGACTAATGAAAAACTGTTTTTT
v_call: TRBV12-3/TRBV12-4; cdr3_length: 12; j_call: TRBJ1-2; clone_size: NA; d_call: NA; cdr3_aa: CASGTGLWGYTF; cdr3_nt: TGTGCCAGCGGAACAGGGCTGTGGGGCTACACCTTC
v_call: TRBV27; cdr3_length: 15; j_call: TRBJ2-7; clone_size: NA; d_call: NA; cdr3_aa: CASSRSRTEPYEQYF; cdr3_nt: TGTGCCAGCAGTCGATCACGGACAGAGCCCTACGAGCAGTACTTC
v_call: TRBV7-8; cdr3_length: 18; j_call: TRBJ1-5; clone_size: NA; d_call: NA; cdr3_aa: CASSLGTSGTPSNQPQHF; cdr3_nt: TGTGCCAGCAGCTTAGGGACCTCCGGGACTCCTAGCAATCAGCCCCAGCATTTT
v_call: TRBV11-2; cdr3_length: 16; j_call: TRBJ1-1; clone_size: NA; d_call: TRBD1; cdr3_aa: CASSFFGTGEKTEAFF; cdr3_nt: TGTGCCAGCAGCTTTTTTGGGACAGGGGAGAAGACTGAAGCTTTCTTT
v_call: TRBV24-1; cdr3_length: 16; j_call: TRBJ2-5; clone_size: NA; d_call: TRBD2; cdr3_aa: CATSDTGTSGRETQYF; cdr3_nt: TGTGCCACCAGTGATACGGGGACTAGCGGGAGAGAGACCCAGTACTTC
v_call: TRBV6-4; cdr3_length: 14; j_call: TRBJ1-2; clone_size: few; d_call: NA; cdr3_aa: CASSSLMSPYGYTF; cdr3_nt: TGTGCCAGCAGTTCACTCATGTCCCCATATGGCTACACCTTC
v_call: TRBV5-1; cdr3_length: 16; j_call: TRBJ2-1; clone_size: NA; d_call: TRBD2; cdr3_aa: CASSLDASGSFGEQFF; cdr3_nt: TGCGCCAGCAGCTTGGATGCTAGCGGGAGCTTTGGTGAGCAGTTCTTC
v_call: TRBV5-6; cdr3_length: 16; j_call: TRBJ1-2; clone_size: NA; d_call: NA; cdr3_aa: CASSLANPSQGGGYTF; cdr3_nt: TGTGCCAGCAGCTTGGCCAACCCCTCCCAGGGTGGCGGCTACACCTTC